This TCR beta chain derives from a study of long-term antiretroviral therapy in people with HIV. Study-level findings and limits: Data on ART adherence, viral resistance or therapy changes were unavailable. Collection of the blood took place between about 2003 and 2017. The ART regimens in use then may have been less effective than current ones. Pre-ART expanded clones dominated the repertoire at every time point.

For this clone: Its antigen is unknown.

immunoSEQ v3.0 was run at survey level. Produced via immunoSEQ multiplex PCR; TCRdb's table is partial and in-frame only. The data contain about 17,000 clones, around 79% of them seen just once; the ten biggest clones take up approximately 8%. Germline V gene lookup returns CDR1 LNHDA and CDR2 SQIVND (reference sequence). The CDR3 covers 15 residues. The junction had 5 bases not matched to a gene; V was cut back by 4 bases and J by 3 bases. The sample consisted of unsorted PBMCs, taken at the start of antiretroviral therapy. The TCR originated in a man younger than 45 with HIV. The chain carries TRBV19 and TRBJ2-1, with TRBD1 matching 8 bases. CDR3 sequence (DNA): TGTGCCAGTAGTAGGGGACAGGAAAGCTACAATGAGCAGTTCTTC. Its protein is CASSRGQESYNEQFF.